The source of this T cell receptor (beta chain) is a study of cytomegalovirus exposure and HLA in healthy donors. Germline CDR1 is SGHRS and CDR2 is YFSETQ. V was clipped by 1 base and J by 2 bases, with 9 bases between them. This CDR3 has 14 residues. Findings and limits, study-wide: Sequencing probably produced one cluster of sequence variants that were highly shared.

In the case of this clone: Its antigen is as yet unknown.

Both 60 Vbeta primers and 13 Jbeta primers went into the PCR. Data came from immunoSEQ multiplex PCR; TCRdb stores just in-frame clones and leaves some out. The sample records around 160,000 clones, around 80% being singletons. The sample was PBMCs. This receptor was taken from a woman between 40 and 55 years old in good health and CMV-seropositive. The gene calls are TRBV5-1 and TRBJ2-5, with a tentative D call TRBD2 (6 bases). The DNA for the CDR3 is TGCGCCAGCAGCTTGTTGGGGGGACAAGAGACCCAGTACTTC. Residues: CASSLLGGQETQYF.